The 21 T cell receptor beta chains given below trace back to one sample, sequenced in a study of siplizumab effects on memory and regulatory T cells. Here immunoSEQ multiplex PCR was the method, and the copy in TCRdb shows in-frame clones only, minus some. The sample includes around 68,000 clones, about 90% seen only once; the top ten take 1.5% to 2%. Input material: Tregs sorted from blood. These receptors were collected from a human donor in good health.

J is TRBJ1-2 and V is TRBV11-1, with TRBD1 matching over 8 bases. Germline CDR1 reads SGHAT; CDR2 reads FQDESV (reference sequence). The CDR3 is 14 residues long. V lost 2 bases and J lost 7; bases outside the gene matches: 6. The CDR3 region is CASSLSRGRGGYTF. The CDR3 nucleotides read TGTGCCAGCAGCTTAAGCAGGGGGCGAGGTGGCTACACCTTC.

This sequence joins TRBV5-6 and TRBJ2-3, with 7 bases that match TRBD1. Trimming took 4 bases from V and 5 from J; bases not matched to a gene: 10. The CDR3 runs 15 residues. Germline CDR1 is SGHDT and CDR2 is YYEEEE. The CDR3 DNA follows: TGTGCCAGCAGCCGACAGGGTATTTGGGGAGATACGCAGTATTTT. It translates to CASSRQGIWGDTQYF.

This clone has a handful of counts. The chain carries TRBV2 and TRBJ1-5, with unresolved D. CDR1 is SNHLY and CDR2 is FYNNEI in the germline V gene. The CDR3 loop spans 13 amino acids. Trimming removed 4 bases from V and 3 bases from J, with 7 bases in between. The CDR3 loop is CASSAGYNQPQHF. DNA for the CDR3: TGTGCCAGCAGTGCTGGCTACAATCAGCCCCAGCATTTT.

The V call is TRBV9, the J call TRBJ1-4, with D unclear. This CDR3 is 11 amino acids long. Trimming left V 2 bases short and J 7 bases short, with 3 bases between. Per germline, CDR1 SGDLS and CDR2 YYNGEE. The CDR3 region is CASSVPEKLFF. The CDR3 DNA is TGTGCCAGCAGCGTGCCTGAAAAACTGTTTTTT.

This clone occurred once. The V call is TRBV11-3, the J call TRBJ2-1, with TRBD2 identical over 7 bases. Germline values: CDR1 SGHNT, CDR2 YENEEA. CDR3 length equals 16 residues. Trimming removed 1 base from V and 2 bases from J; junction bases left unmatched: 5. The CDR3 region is CASSLAGGRTYNEQFF. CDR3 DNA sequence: TGTGCCAGCAGCTTAGCTGGCGGGAGAACCTACAATGAGCAGTTCTTC.

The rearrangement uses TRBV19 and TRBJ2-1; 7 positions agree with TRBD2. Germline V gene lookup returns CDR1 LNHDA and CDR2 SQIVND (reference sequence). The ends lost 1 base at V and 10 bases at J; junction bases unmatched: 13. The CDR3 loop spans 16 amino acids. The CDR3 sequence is CASSIVRGGSAREQFF. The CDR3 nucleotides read TGTGCCAGTAGTATAGTTCGGGGCGGGAGTGCGAGGGAGCAGTTCTTC.

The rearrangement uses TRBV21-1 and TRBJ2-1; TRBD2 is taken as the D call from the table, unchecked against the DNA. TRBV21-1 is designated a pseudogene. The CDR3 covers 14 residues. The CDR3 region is CASSKTLRDNEQFF. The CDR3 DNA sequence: TGTGCCAGCAGCAAAACGCTCCGGGACAATGAGCAGTTCTTC.

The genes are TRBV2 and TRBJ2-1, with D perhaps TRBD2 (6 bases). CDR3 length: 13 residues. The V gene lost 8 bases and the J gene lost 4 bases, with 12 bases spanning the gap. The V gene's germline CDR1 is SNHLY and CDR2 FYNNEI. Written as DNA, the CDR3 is TGTGCCAGCTGTCGCGGGATTTACAATGAGCAGTTCTTC. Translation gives CASCRGIYNEQFF.

DNA for the CDR3: TGTGCCAGCATGGCTACGGGAGTTAGCTACAATGAGCAGTTCTTC. As protein: CASMATGVSYNEQFF. V usage is TRBV2 and J usage is TRBJ2-1; the D gene is possibly TRBD2 (6 bases). There are 15 residues in the CDR3. The V gene's germline CDR1 is SNHLY and CDR2 FYNNEI. Trimming cost V 7 bases and J 3 bases, with 16 bases left between them.

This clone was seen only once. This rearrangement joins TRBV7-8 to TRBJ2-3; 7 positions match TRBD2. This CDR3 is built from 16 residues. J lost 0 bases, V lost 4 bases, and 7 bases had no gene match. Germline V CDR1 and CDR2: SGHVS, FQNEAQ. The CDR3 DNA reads TGTGCCAGCAGCTCCGTCGCGGGAGTGAGCACAGATACGCAGTATTTT. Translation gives CASSSVAGVSTDTQYF.

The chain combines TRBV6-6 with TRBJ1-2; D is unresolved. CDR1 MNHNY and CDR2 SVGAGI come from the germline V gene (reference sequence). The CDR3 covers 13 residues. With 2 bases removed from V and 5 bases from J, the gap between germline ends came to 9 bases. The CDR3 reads CASSYREGYGYTF. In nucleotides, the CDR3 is TGTGCCAGCAGTTACAGAGAGGGTTATGGCTACACCTTC.

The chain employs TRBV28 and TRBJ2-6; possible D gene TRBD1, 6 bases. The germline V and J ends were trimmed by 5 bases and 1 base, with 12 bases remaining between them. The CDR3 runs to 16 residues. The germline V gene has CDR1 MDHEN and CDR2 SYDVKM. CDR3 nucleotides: TGTGCCAGCAGTACATTCAGGGGATCTGGGGCCAACGTCCTGACTTTC. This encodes CASSTFRGSGANVLTF.

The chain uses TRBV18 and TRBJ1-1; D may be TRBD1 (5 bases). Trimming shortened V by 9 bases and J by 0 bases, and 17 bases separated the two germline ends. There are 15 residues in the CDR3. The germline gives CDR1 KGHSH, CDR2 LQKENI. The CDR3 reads CASIRQSAMNTEAFF. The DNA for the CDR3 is TGTGCCAGTATCCGACAGTCGGCTATGAACACTGAAGCTTTCTTT.

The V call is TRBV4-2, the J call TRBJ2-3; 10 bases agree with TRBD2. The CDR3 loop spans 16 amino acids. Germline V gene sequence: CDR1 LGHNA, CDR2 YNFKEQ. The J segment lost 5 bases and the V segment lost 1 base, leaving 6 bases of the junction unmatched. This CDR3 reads CASSQASGSLQDTQYF. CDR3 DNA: TGTGCCAGCAGCCAAGCTAGCGGGAGTCTTCAAGATACGCAGTATTTT.

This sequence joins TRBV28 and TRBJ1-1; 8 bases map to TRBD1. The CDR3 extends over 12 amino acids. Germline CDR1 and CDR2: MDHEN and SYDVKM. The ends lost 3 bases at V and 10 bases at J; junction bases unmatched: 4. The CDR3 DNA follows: TGTGCCAGCAGTTTGGGTACAGGGGGAGCTTTCTTT. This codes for CASSLGTGGAFF. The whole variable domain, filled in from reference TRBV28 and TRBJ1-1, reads DVKVTQSSRYLVKRTGEKVFLECVQDMDHENMFWYRQDPGLGLRLIYFSYDVKMKEKGDIPEGYSVSREKKERFSLILESASTNQTSMYLCASSLGTGGAFFGQGTRLTVV.

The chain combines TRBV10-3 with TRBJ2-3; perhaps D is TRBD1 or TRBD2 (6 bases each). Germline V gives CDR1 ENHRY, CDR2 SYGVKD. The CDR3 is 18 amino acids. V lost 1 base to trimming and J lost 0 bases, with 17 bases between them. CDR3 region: CAISEWGASLSSTDTQYF. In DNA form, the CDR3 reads TGTGCCATCAGTGAGTGGGGGGCTAGCCTGTCTAGCACAGATACGCAGTATTTT.

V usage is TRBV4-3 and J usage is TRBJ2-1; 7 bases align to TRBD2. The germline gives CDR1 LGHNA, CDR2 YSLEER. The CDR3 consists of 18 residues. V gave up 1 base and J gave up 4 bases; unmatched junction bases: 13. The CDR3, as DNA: TGCGCCAGCAGCCAAGCAATCTATCTAGCGGCAAATTACAATGAGCAGTTCTTC. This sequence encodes CASSQAIYLAANYNEQFF.

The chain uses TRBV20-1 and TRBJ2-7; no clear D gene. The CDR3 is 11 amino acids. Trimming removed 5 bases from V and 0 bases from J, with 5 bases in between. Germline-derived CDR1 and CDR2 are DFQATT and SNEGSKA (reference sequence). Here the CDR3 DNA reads TGCAGTGCTCGTCACTCCTACGAGCAGTACTTC. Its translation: CSARHSYEQYF.

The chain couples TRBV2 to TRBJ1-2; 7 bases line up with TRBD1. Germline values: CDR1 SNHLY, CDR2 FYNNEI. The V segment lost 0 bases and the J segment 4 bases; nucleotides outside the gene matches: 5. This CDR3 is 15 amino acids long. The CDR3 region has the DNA TGTGCCAGCAGTGAAGCGCACAGGGGCGCCTATGGCTACACCTTC. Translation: CASSEAHRGAYGYTF.

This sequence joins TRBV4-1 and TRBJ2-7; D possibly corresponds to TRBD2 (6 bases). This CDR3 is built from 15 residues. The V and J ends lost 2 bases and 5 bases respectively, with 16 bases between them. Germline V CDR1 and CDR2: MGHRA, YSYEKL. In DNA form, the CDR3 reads TGCGCCAGCAGCCAACCTAGCGTTCCTATTAACGAGCAGTACTTC. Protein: CASSQPSVPINEQYF.

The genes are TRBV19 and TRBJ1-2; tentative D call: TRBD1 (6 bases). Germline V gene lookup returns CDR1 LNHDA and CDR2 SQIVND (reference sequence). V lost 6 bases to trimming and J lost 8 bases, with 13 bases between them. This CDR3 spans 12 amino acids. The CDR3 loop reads CASRPGTSGYTF. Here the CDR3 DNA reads TGTGCCAGTAGACCCGGGACATCCGGCTACACCTTC.